The T cell receptor (beta chain) described here comes from a study of T cell responses to AZD1222 COVID-19 vaccine. The study's findings and limits: Close to half of all spike-specific TCRs reportedly target regions of the variants that are unmutated.

About this clone: Its specificity is not known.

The protocol was immunoSEQ multiplex PCR, while the TCRdb copy is restricted to in-frame clones and leaves out a portion. This table has more than 95,000 clones, more than 75% appearing once. The germline V gene has CDR1 SGHTA and CDR2 FQGTGA. Trimming took 5 bases from V and 5 from J; bases not matched to a gene: 3. This CDR3 region has 14 residues. The TCR sequence derives from an adult in good health. Sequenced material: peripheral blood, taken on day 0 of AZD1222 vaccination. The rearrangement joins TRBV7-3 to TRBJ2-2; 9 bases fit TRBD2. The CDR3: CASSPSGGTGELFF. CDR3 DNA: TGTGCCAGCAGCCCCAGCGGGGGGACCGGGGAGCTGTTTTTT. Full variable domain (remainder filled in from reference TRBV7-3 and TRBJ2-2): GAGVSQTPSNKVTEKGKYVELRCDPISGHTALYWYRQSLGQGPEFLIYFQGTGAADDSGLPNDRFFAVRPEGSVSTLKIQRTERGDSAVYLCASSPSGGTGELFFGEGSRLTVL.